Listed below are T cell receptor beta chains from one sample, sequenced in a study of regulatory T cells in long-lasting Graves disease. TCRdb passed the multiplex PCR reads through MiXCR, listing each CDR3 protein once. This sample yields 440,000 or so distinct CDR3 sequences, of which about 17% are seen a single time; about 10% belongs to the top ten. These data were also reused for a study on T cells in Graves' hyperthyroidism and ophthalmopathy.

Sequencing was performed on peripheral blood mononuclear cells (PBMCs), taken at new diagnosis, from a patient treated with antithyroid drugs. The receptor source for this set is a woman under 40 with Graves disease. Both conserved end residues are part of each CDR3. Each record gives: D gene, V gene, clone size, J gene, CDR3 protein, CDR3 DNA. A D gene is named only where the DNA matches it firmly. Rows give clone size only sometimes, using once, few, many, or a class for an expanded clone.

D gene: NA; V gene: TRBV12-3/TRBV12-4; clone size: many; J gene: TRBJ1-4; CDR3 protein: CASGTRRDEKLFF; CDR3 DNA: TGTGCCAGCGGAACCAGGCGGGATGAAAAACTGTTTTTT
D gene: NA; V gene: TRBV27; clone size: many; J gene: TRBJ1-2; CDR3 protein: CASRGWDGYTF; CDR3 DNA: TGTGCCAGCAGAGGTTGGGATGGCTACACCTTC
D gene: TRBD2; V gene: TRBV7-8; clone size: many; J gene: TRBJ2-1; CDR3 protein: CASSPSSGSGSAYNEQFF; CDR3 DNA: TGTGCCAGCAGCCCTTCTTCGGGTAGCGGGAGTGCCTACAATGAGCAGTTCTTC
D gene: NA; V gene: TRBV5-1; clone size: few; J gene: TRBJ2-7; CDR3 protein: CASGSSDGEQYF; CDR3 DNA: TGCGCCAGCGGATCTTCTGATGGCGAGCAGTACTTC
D gene: NA; V gene: TRBV9; clone size: many; J gene: TRBJ2-1; CDR3 protein: CANSKAETSYNEQFF; CDR3 DNA: TGTGCCAACAGCAAAGCTGAGACATCATACAATGAGCAGTTCTTC
D gene: NA; V gene: TRBV20-1; clone size: NA; J gene: TRBJ1-4; CDR3 protein: CSASGEVEKLFF; CDR3 DNA: TGCAGTGCTAGTGGAGAAGTGGAAAAACTGTTTTTT
D gene: NA; V gene: TRBV7-9; clone size: few; J gene: TRBJ2-1; CDR3 protein: CASSLFGRESYNEQFF; CDR3 DNA: TGTGCCAGCAGCTTATTTGGCAGGGAGTCCTACAATGAGCAGTTCTTC
D gene: TRBD2; V gene: TRBV20-1; clone size: many; J gene: TRBJ2-7; CDR3 protein: CSAIRSGRTYEQYF; CDR3 DNA: TGCAGTGCTATTAGGAGCGGGAGGACATACGAGCAGTACTTC
D gene: NA; V gene: TRBV20-1; clone size: NA; J gene: TRBJ2-2; CDR3 protein: CSVPTARGTGELFF; CDR3 DNA: TGCAGTGTCCCAACAGCGCGTGGCACCGGGGAGCTGTTTTTT
D gene: TRBD1; V gene: TRBV6-5; clone size: few; J gene: TRBJ2-7; CDR3 protein: CASSYDRTGAREQYF; CDR3 DNA: TGTGCCAGCAGTTACGATAGGACAGGGGCGAGGGAGCAGTACTTC
D gene: TRBD1; V gene: TRBV11-2; clone size: many; J gene: TRBJ2-1; CDR3 protein: CASSRGYRQGAYNEQFF; CDR3 DNA: TGTGCCAGCAGCCGAGGTTACCGACAGGGGGCCTACAATGAGCAGTTCTTC
D gene: NA; V gene: TRBV6-1; clone size: many; J gene: TRBJ2-1; CDR3 protein: CASSELGGWEQFF; CDR3 DNA: TGTGCCAGCAGTGAATTGGGGGGATGGGAGCAGTTCTTC
D gene: NA; V gene: TRBV7-9; clone size: many; J gene: TRBJ1-5; CDR3 protein: CASSLAGGTQHF; CDR3 DNA: TGTGCCAGCAGCCTTGCCGGGGGCACTCAGCATTTT
D gene: NA; V gene: TRBV18; clone size: many; J gene: TRBJ1-4; CDR3 protein: CASSPDWQSSGKLFF; CDR3 DNA: TGTGCCAGCTCACCAGATTGGCAGTCATCGGGAAAACTGTTTTTT
D gene: NA; V gene: TRBV6-1; clone size: few; J gene: TRBJ2-2; CDR3 protein: CASSTPFRGRGTGELFF; CDR3 DNA: TGTGCCAGCAGTACCCCGTTCCGGGGGCGGGGTACCGGGGAGCTGTTTTTT
D gene: NA; V gene: TRBV6-1; clone size: many; J gene: TRBJ1-3; CDR3 protein: CATKDRYSGNTIYF; CDR3 DNA: TGTGCCACCAAAGACAGATACTCTGGAAACACCATATATTTT
D gene: TRBD2; V gene: TRBV20-1; clone size: NA; J gene: TRBJ2-1; CDR3 protein: CSARPLAGLNEQFF; CDR3 DNA: TGCAGTGCTAGACCCCTAGCGGGACTCAATGAGCAGTTCTTC
D gene: NA; V gene: TRBV30; clone size: NA; J gene: TRBJ2-3; CDR3 protein: CAWSLPTDTQYF; CDR3 DNA: TGTGCCTGGAGCCTTCCCACAGATACGCAGTATTTT
D gene: NA; V gene: TRBV3-1; clone size: many; J gene: TRBJ1-4; CDR3 protein: CASSQEGSVMNEKLFF; CDR3 DNA: TGTGCCAGCAGCCAAGAAGGTTCGGTGATGAATGAAAAACTGTTTTTT
D gene: NA; V gene: TRBV28; clone size: many; J gene: TRBJ1-3; CDR3 protein: CASSLEHSGNTIYF; CDR3 DNA: TGTGCCAGCAGTCTTGAACACTCTGGAAACACCATATATTTT
D gene: TRBD1; V gene: TRBV6-2/TRBV6-3; clone size: few; J gene: TRBJ1-5; CDR3 protein: CASSRPRDRASYSNQPQHF; CDR3 DNA: TGTGCCAGCAGTCGACCTCGGGACAGGGCCTCATATAGCAATCAGCCCCAGCATTTT
D gene: NA; V gene: TRBV6-1; clone size: NA; J gene: TRBJ1-1; CDR3 protein: CASSESTGEAFF; CDR3 DNA: TGTGCCAGCAGCGAATCGACAGGTGAAGCTTTCTTT
D gene: TRBD2; V gene: TRBV6-5; clone size: few; J gene: TRBJ2-7; CDR3 protein: CASSYSPSGYSYEQYF; CDR3 DNA: TGTGCCAGCAGTTACAGCCCTAGCGGGTACTCCTACGAGCAGTACTTC
D gene: NA; V gene: TRBV25-1; clone size: NA; J gene: TRBJ2-2; CDR3 protein: CASSALTGELFF; CDR3 DNA: TGTGCCAGCAGTGCCCTCACCGGGGAGCTGTTTTTT
D gene: NA; V gene: TRBV6-5; clone size: many; J gene: TRBJ1-1; CDR3 protein: CASSYSTWAEAFF; CDR3 DNA: TGTGCCAGCAGTTACTCGACTTGGGCTGAAGCTTTCTTT
D gene: NA; V gene: TRBV5-1; clone size: many; J gene: TRBJ2-7; CDR3 protein: CASSLYQGTYEQYF; CDR3 DNA: TGCGCCAGCAGCTTGTATCAGGGGACATACGAGCAGTACTTC
D gene: NA; V gene: TRBV28; clone size: many; J gene: TRBJ2-7; CDR3 protein: CASSLYGVPYEQYF; CDR3 DNA: TGTGCCAGCAGTTTATACGGAGTCCCCTACGAGCAGTACTTC
D gene: TRBD1; V gene: TRBV5-1; clone size: many; J gene: TRBJ1-3; CDR3 protein: CASSMDRSGNTIYF; CDR3 DNA: TGCGCCAGCAGCATGGACAGGTCTGGAAACACCATATATTTT
D gene: NA; V gene: TRBV6-6; clone size: few; J gene: TRBJ1-1; CDR3 protein: CASSYLQAYRGTEAFF; CDR3 DNA: TGTGCCAGCAGTTACTTGCAGGCTTACCGGGGTACTGAAGCTTTCTTT